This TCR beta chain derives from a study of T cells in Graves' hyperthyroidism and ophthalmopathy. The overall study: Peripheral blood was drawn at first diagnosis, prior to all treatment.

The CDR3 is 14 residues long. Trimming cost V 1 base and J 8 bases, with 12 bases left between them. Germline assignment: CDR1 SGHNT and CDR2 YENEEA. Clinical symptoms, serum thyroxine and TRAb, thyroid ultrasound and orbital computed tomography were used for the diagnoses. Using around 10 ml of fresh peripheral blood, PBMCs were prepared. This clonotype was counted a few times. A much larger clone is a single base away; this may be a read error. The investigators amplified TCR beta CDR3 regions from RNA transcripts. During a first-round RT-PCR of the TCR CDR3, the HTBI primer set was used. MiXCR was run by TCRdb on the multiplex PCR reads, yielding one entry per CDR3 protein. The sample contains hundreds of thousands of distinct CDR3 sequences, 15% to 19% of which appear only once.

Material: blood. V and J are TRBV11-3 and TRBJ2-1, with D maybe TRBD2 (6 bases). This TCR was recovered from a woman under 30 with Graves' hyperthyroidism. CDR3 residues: CASSLGVEGDEQFF. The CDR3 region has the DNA TGTGCCAGCAGCTTAGGCGTGGAGGGCGATGAGCAGTTCTTC.